What follows describes a single T cell receptor beta chain. One junction end does not reproduce the germline sequence, and a read error may be involved. This table comes from immunoSEQ multiplex PCR, and its TCRdb copy is limited to in-frame clones, with some not included. Here the sample spans roughly 100,000 clones, 80% to 90% being singletons. The sample comes from a study of OX40 agonist ivuxolimab in advanced cancers. The overall study: Intravenous ivuxolimab was administered to patients every 2 weeks at 0.01 to 10 mg/kg. Hepatocellular carcinoma, melanoma, renal cell or head and neck cancer was diagnosed in the dose-escalation patients.

This material consisted of CD4+ or CD8+ T cells sorted from blood, taken in a trial of the OX40 agonist ivuxolimab. The clonotype was recovered from an adult with an advanced solid tumor such as melanoma, head and neck, liver or kidney cancer.

Written as DNA, the CDR3 is TGTGCCAGCAGCCTAGAATGGGTTCAGGGGACCCAGTACTTC. Translated, it gives CASSLEWVQGTQYF. The rearrangement joins TRBV11-2 to TRBJ2-5, with D possibly being TRBD1 (5 bases). The germline gives CDR1 SGHAT, CDR2 FQNNGV. The CDR3 contains 14 residues.